The sequence of this T cell receptor beta chain was determined in a study of blood T cell repertoires in COVID-19. On the study more broadly: The United States, Italy and Spain were the sources of the acute and convalescent COVID-19 samples. From T cells, B-cell-depleted T cells, or PBMCs came the material, which was cDNA or gDNA.

Authors' processing steps: By means of reference gene primer amplification, nucleated cell counts were estimated. Some clones are missing from TCRdb's copy, which holds only in-frame ones; the method was immunoSEQ multiplex PCR. The V and J calls and clone size were taken over from that table, and D and trimming were inferred from the DNA. Among about 110,000 clones listed, 71% were seen once. Germline-derived CDR1 and CDR2 are SGHTA and FQGNSA. The CDR3 consists of 14 residues. Unmatched junction bases numbered 7, after V lost 7 bases and J lost 4 bases. Sequencing was done on a sample of peripheral blood. J is TRBJ2-3 and V is TRBV7-2; 8 bases line up with TRBD1. This TCR was recovered from a human donor with acute or convalescent COVID-19. The donor label of this sample is uncertain. CDR3 amino acids: CASTRTGSADTQYF. The CDR3, as DNA: TGTGCCAGCACTCGGACAGGGAGTGCAGATACGCAGTATTTT.